Below, 20 T cell receptor beta chains from the same sample are listed, as sequenced in a study of blood T cell repertoires in COVID-19. Produced via immunoSEQ multiplex PCR; TCRdb's table is partial and in-frame only. The repertoire has 250,000 to 400,000 clones, under 95% of them found once; the top ten carry roughly 2.5%. Material: PBMCs or T cells enriched from blood (not recorded which). The receptors shown here come from a man aged 55 to 69 who had recovered from COVID-19.

The rearrangement joins TRBV27 to TRBJ1-6; D not certain. The CDR3 consists of 14 residues. Germline V gene lookup returns CDR1 MNHEY and CDR2 SMNVEV (reference sequence). Trimming cost V 7 bases and J 10 bases, with 17 bases left between them. The CDR3 spells CASTDSGGMSPLHF. CDR3 nucleotide sequence: TGTGCCAGCACCGACTCGGGAGGGATGTCACCCCTCCACTTT.

The rearrangement links TRBV2 to TRBJ2-2, with 8 bases lining up with TRBD1. This CDR3 spans 15 amino acids. CDR1 and CDR2 (germline): SNHLY, FYNNEI. The junction had 2 bases not matched to a gene; V was cut back by 4 bases and J by 1 base. The CDR3 region is CASSVDRVNTGELFF. CDR3 in DNA: TGTGCCAGCAGTGTGGACAGGGTGAACACCGGGGAGCTGTTTTTT.

The rearrangement uses TRBV11-2 and TRBJ1-3; the match to TRBD1 covers 7 bases. With 2 bases clipped from V and 0 bases from J, the junction kept 10 bases outside the gene matches. CDR1 and CDR2 from the germline V gene are SGHAT and FQNNGV. There are 18 residues in the CDR3. The CDR3 nucleotides read TGTGCCAGCAGCTTACACGGACAGGAGAGCCTCTCTGGAAACACCATATATTTT. Residues: CASSLHGQESLSGNTIYF. Drawing the rest from reference TRBV11-2 and TRBJ1-3, the complete variable domain is EAGVAQSPRYKIIEKRQSVAFWCNPISGHATLYWYQQILGQGPKLLIQFQNNGVVDDSQLPKDRFSAERLKGVDSTLKIQPAKLEDSAVYLCASSLHGQESLSGNTIYFGEGSWLTVV.

This clone was found a few times. This sequence joins TRBV5-1 and TRBJ2-5, with 9 bases aligning to TRBD2. V was pared by 4 bases and J by 4 bases, with 5 bases of the junction left unmatched. The CDR3 sequence is 14 residues long. Germline CDR1 and CDR2: SGHRS and YFSETQ. For the CDR3, the DNA is TGCGCCAGCAGCCTAGCGGGGCAACGAGAGACCCAGTACTTC. Amino acid sequence: CASSLAGQRETQYF.

The rearrangement uses TRBV19 and TRBJ1-6; 9 positions match TRBD1. Germline values: CDR1 LNHDA, CDR2 SQIVND (reference sequence). The CDR3 consists of 16 residues. The V and J ends lost 1 base and 9 bases, in that order; junction bases with no gene match: 7. The CDR3 region has the DNA TGTGCCAGTAGTATAGGCCCAGGGACAGGGCTTTCACCCCTCCACTTT. Protein sequence: CASSIGPGTGLSPLHF.

The rearrangement joins TRBV4-1 to TRBJ2-2, with D possibly TRBD1 on 6 matching bases. CDR3 length equals 17 residues. Trimming pared 4 bases from V and 3 bases from J, leaving 18 bases between. Germline assignment: CDR1 MGHRA and CDR2 YSYEKL. The CDR3 spells CASSRKLTGLDTGELFF. In DNA, the CDR3 is TGCGCCAGCAGCCGGAAACTTACAGGGTTGGACACCGGGGAGCTGTTTTTT.

The rearrangement uses TRBV5-6 and TRBJ1-2, with 7 bases lining up with TRBD1. Germline V gives CDR1 SGHDT, CDR2 YYEEEE. Losses at the gene ends were 0 bases for V and 6 bases for J; bases not matched to a gene: 2. The CDR3 has 13 residues. CDR3 residues: CASSLGRGDGYTF. In nucleotides, the CDR3 is TGTGCCAGCAGCTTGGGCAGGGGGGATGGCTACACCTTC.

The gene calls are TRBV14 and TRBJ1-2; D remains unclear. Trimming took 4 bases from V and 7 from J, leaving 16 bases between them. The V gene's germline CDR1 is SGHDN and CDR2 FVKESK. CDR3 size: 14 residues. CDR3 sequence: CASSLNRGIGGYTF. CDR3 sequence (DNA): TGTGCCAGCAGCCTCAACCGGGGAATTGGTGGCTACACCTTC.

The rearrangement joins TRBV10-3 to TRBJ1-4, with D unclear. V was pared by 4 bases and J by 8 bases, with 8 bases between. The CDR3 has 12 residues. Germline V gene data show CDR1 as ENHRY and CDR2 as SYGVKD. This CDR3 is CAISVEGEKLFF. The CDR3 nucleotides read TGTGCCATCAGTGTAGAGGGAGAAAAACTGTTTTTT.

This chain connects TRBV27 to TRBJ2-7, with D tentatively TRBD1 (7 bases). Deletions cut 5 bases from V and 4 bases from J, with 30 bases between. The CDR3 contains 19 residues. In germline, CDR1 is MNHEY, CDR2 SMNVEV (reference sequence). CDR3 protein: CASSTLGGQRSQKQYEQYF. In DNA form, the CDR3 reads TGTGCCAGCAGTACCCTCGGGGGACAGCGATCGCAGAAGCAGTACGAGCAGTACTTC.

This chain uses TRBV21-1 with TRBJ1-2. TRBV21-1 is noted as a pseudogene. The CDR3 spans 13 residues. CDR3 sequence: CASSNGLEVGYTF. CDR3 DNA sequence: TGTGCCAGCAGCAATGGATTAGAGGTCGGCTACACCTTC.

This clone was detected once. The chain uses TRBV13 and TRBJ2-5; 9 nucleotides align to TRBD2. J lost 4 bases, V lost 7 bases, and 7 bases had no gene match. CDR3 size: 14 residues. Germline V gives CDR1 PRHDT, CDR2 FYEKMQ (reference sequence). The CDR3 region is CASTLAGGGETQYF. The CDR3, as DNA: TGTGCCAGCACCCTCGCGGGGGGGGGAGAGACCCAGTACTTC. Full variable domain (missing parts from reference TRBV13 and TRBJ2-5): AAGVIQSPRHLIKEKRETATLKCYPIPRHDTVYWYQQGPGQDPQFLISFYEKMQSDKGSIPDRFSAQQFSDYHSELNMSSLELGDSALYFCASTLAGGGETQYFGPGTRLLVL.

The CDR3 here is CASRPPGTASNAQYF. Here the CDR3 DNA reads TGCGCCAGCAGACCCCCCGGGACAGCTTCGAACGCCCAGTACTTC. The chain links TRBV5-1 to TRBJ2-5, with 7 bases matching TRBD1. There are 15 residues in the CDR3. Germline lookup yields CDR1 SGHRS and CDR2 YFSETQ. V lost 5 bases and J lost 9; bases outside the gene matches: 16. The whole variable domain, filled in from reference TRBV5-1 and TRBJ2-5, reads KAGVTQTPRYLIKTRGQQVTLSCSPISGHRSVSWYQQTPGQGLQFLFEYFSETQRNKGNFPGRFSGRQFSNSRSEMNVSTLELGDSALYLCASRPPGTASNAQYFGPGTRLLVL.

Only a few counts were recorded for this clone. The V call is TRBV5-4, the J call TRBJ2-1, with TRBD2 identical over 8 bases. Germline trimming cut 4 bases from V and 6 bases from J; bases unmatched to any gene: 9. The CDR3 totals 15 residues. Germline CDR1 reads SGHNT; CDR2 reads YYREEE (reference sequence). The CDR3 region is CASSEGTSSVNEQFF. In DNA, the CDR3 is TGTGCCAGCAGCGAAGGGACTAGTTCGGTCAATGAGCAGTTCTTC.

This chain joins TRBV7-9 and TRBJ2-5, with D tentatively TRBD1 (5 bases). Germline loops: CDR1 SEHNR, CDR2 FQNEAQ (reference sequence). The CDR3 extends over 11 amino acids. V was clipped by 2 bases and J by 7 bases, with 5 bases between them. CDR3 DNA sequence: TGTGCCAGCAGCTTACAGGGGACCCAGTACTTC. It specifies CASSLQGTQYF.

The chain links TRBV4-1 to TRBJ1-4, with D uncertain. This CDR3 contains 20 residues. V lost 2 bases and J lost 7, with 29 bases in between. Germline V CDR1 and CDR2: MGHRA, YSYEKL. The CDR3 is CASSQFQGLREAQLLEKLFF. The CDR3 nucleotides read TGCGCCAGCAGCCAATTCCAAGGTCTTCGTGAGGCTCAGCTCCTTGAAAAACTGTTTTTT.

The chain employs TRBV6-5 and TRBJ1-2; D may be TRBD1 (6 bases). V was cut by 6 bases and J by 2 bases, with 16 bases left in between. CDR3 size: 15 residues. Looked up from germline, CDR1 is MNHEY and CDR2 is SVGAGI. CDR3 sequence reads: CASSPMDSKNYGYTF. The CDR3 DNA reads TGTGCCAGCAGCCCGATGGACAGTAAAAACTATGGCTACACCTTC.

This clone was picked up one time. J is TRBJ2-7 and V is TRBV9, with 10 bases matching TRBD1. This CDR3 region has 15 residues. Trimming at V came to 3 bases and at J to 7 bases, leaving 10 bases not matched to a gene. CDR1 and CDR2 from the germline V gene are SGDLS and YYNGEE. The DNA of the CDR3 is TGTGCCAGCAGCGGACACCCGGGACAGGGGAGGGAGCAGTACTTC. Its protein product is CASSGHPGQGREQYF.

This clone has only one observation. The J gene is TRBJ2-7, the V gene TRBV7-3; 11 bases are shared with TRBD2. After removal of 5 bases from V and 3 bases from J, the junction contained 6 bases not matched to a gene. The CDR3 spans 15 residues. Germline assignment: CDR1 SGHTA and CDR2 FQGTGA. CDR3 in DNA: TGTGCCAGCAGCCAAACTAGCGGGGGTGTCTACGAGCAGTACTTC. Translated: CASSQTSGGVYEQYF.

The chain employs TRBV5-6 and TRBJ1-2; D not certain. The CDR3 runs to 15 residues. V shed 10 bases and J shed 1 base, with 20 bases lying between them. Germline V gene data show CDR1 as SGHDT and CDR2 as YYEEEE. The chain's CDR3 is CASSDIRGNNYGYTF. As DNA, the CDR3 is TGTGCCTCCAGCGATATTAGAGGGAATAACTATGGCTACACCTTC.